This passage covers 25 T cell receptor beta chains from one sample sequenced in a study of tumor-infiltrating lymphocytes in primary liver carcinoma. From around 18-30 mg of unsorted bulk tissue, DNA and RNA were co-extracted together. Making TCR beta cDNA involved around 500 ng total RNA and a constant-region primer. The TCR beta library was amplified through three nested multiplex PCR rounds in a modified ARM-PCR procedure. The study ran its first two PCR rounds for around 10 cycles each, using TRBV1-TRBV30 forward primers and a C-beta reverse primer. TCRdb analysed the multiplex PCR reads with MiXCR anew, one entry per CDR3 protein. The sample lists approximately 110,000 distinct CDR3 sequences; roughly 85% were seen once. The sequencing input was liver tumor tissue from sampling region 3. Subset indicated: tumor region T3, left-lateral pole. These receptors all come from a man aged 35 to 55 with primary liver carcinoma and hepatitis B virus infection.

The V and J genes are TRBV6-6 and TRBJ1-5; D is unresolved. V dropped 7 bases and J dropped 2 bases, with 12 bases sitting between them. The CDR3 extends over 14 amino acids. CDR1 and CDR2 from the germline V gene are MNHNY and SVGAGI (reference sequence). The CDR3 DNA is TGTGCCAGCAACTTGGGCAGCGGCAATCAGCCCCAGCATTTT. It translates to CASNLGSGNQPQHF.

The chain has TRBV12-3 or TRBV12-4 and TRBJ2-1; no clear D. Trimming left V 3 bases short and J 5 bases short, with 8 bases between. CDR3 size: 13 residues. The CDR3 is CASSFRRDNEQFF. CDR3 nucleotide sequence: TGTGCCAGCAGTTTTCGTAGAGACAATGAGCAGTTCTTC.

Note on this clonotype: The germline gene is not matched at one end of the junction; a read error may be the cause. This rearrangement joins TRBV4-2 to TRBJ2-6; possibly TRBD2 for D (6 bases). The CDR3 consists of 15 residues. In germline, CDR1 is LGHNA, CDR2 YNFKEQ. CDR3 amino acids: CASSQGDSGVNILTF. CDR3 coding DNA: TGTGCCAGCAGCCAAGGGGACTCTGGGGTCAACATCCTGACTTTC.

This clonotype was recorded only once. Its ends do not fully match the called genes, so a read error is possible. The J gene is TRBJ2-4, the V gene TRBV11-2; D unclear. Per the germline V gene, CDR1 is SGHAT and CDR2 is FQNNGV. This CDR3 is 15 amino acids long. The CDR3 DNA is TGTGCCAGCAGCACTTTGGCGGTAGCCAAGAACATTCAGTATTTC. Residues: CASSTLAVAKNIQYF.

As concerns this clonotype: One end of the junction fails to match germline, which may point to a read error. For the CDR3, the DNA is TGTGCCAGCAGCTTAGGAACCCCCGGGAAATCACCCTACGAGCAGTATTTC. Protein product: CASSLGTPGKSPYEQYF. The rearrangement joins TRBV7-9 to TRBJ2-7, with TRBD2 as a possible D gene (5 bases). The CDR3 loop spans 17 amino acids. Germline V lookup: CDR1 SEHNR, CDR2 FQNEAQ (reference sequence).

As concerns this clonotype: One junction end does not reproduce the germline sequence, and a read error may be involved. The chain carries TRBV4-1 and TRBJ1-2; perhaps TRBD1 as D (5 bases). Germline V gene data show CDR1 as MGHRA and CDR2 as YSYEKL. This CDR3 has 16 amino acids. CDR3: CASSQTSGEGNYGYTF. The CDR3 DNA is TGCGCCAGTAGCCAAACAAGTGGGGAGGGGAATTATGGCTACACCTTC.

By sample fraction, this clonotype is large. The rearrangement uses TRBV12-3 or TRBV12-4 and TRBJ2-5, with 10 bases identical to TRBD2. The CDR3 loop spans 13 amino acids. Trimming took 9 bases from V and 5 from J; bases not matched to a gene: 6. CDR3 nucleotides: TGTGCCAGTTCGCTAGCGGGAGTGGAGACCCAGTACTTC. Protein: CASSLAGVETQYF.

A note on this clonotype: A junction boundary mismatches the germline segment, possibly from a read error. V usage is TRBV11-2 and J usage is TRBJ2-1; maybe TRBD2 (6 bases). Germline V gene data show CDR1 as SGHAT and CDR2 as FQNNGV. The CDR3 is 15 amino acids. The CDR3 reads CASSLGFGGGCEQFF. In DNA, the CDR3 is TGTGCCAGTAGCTTAGGGTTCGGTGGGGGGTGTGAGCAGTTCTTC.

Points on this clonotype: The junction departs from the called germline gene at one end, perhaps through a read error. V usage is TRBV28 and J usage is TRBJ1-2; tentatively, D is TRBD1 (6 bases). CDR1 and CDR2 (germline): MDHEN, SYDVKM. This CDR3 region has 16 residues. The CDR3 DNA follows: TGTGCCACCAGTTGGGGCAGGGGAAGTTTCAGCTACGGCTACACCTTC. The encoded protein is CATSWGRGSFSYGYTF.

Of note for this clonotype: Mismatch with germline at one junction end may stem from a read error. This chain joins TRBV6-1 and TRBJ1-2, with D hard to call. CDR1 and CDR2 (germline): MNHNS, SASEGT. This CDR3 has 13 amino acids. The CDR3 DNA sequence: TGTGCCAGAAGTGAAGTTCCAATCTACGGCTACACCTTC. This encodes CARSEVPIYGYTF.

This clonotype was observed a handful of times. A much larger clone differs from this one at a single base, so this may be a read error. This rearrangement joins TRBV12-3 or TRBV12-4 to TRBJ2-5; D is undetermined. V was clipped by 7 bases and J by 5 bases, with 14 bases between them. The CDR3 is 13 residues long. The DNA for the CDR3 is TGTGCCAGCAATTCAGGCAGGTTGGAGACCCAGTACTTC. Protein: CASNSGRLETQYF.

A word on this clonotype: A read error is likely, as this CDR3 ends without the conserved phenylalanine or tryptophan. The CDR3 region has the DNA TGTGCCAGCAGCCCACCCTCCGGGGTGGGTGGAAACACCATATATCTT. Translated, it gives CASSPPSGVGGNTIYL. The chain has TRBV7-9 and TRBJ1-3; unclear D gene. The CDR3 is made up of 16 amino acids. V lost 5 bases and J 3 bases, leaving 17 bases between the germline ends. Germline V gene lookup returns CDR1 SEHNR and CDR2 FQNEAQ (reference sequence).

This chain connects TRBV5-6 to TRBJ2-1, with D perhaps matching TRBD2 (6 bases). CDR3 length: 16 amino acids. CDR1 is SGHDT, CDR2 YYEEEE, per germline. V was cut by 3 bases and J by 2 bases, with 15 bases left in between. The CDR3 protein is CASSSVPGVPYNEQFF. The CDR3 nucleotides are TGTGCCAGCAGCTCGGTGCCGGGAGTTCCCTACAATGAGCAGTTCTTC.

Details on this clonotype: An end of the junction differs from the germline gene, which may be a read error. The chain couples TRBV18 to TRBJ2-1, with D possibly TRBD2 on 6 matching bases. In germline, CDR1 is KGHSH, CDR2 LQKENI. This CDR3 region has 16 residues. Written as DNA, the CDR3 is TGTTCCAGCTCACCATTTAGCGGTGTATCCTACAATGAGCACTTCTTC. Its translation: CSSSPFSGVSYNEHFF.

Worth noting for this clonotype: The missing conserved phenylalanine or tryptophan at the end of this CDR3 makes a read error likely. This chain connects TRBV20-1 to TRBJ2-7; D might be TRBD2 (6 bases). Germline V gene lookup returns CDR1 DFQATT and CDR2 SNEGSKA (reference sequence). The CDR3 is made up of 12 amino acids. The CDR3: CSATGEANEQYL. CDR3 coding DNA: TGTAGTGCTACGGGAGAAGCCAACGAGCAGTACTTA.

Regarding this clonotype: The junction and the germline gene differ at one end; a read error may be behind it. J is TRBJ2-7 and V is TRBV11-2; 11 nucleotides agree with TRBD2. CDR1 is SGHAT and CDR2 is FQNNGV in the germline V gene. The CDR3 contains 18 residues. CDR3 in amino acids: CTSSLDSGRARFAYERYF. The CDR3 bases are TGTACCAGCAGCTTAGATAGCGGGAGGGCCCGTTTCGCCTACGAGCGGTACTTC.

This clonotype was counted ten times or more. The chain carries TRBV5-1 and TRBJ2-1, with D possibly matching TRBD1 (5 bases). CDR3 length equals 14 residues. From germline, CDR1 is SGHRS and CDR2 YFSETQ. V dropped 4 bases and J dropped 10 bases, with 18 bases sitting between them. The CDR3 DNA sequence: TGCGCCAGCAGCCTTGACTTTGGGGCAAGAGAGCAGTTCTTC. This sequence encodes CASSLDFGAREQFF.

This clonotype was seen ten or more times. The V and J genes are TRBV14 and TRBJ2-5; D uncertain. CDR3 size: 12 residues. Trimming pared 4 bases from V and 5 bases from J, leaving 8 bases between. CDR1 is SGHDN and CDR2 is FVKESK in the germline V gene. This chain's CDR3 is CASSLNRETQYF. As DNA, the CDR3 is TGTGCCAGCAGCCTTAACCGGGAGACCCAGTACTTC.

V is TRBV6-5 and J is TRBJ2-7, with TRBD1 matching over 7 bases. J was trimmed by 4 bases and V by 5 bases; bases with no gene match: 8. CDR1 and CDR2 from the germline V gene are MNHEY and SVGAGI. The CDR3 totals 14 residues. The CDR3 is CASSVRGGVYEQYF. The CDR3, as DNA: TGTGCCAGCAGTGTTCGAGGGGGCGTGTACGAGCAGTACTTC.

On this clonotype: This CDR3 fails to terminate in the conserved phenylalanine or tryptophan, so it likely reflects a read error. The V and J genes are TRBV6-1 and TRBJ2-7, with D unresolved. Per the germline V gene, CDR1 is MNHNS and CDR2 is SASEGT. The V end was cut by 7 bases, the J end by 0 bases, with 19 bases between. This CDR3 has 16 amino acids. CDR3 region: CASNRSTAASSYEQYL. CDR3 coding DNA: TGTGCCAGCAATCGCTCAACGGCTGCGAGCTCCTACGAGCAGTACTTA.

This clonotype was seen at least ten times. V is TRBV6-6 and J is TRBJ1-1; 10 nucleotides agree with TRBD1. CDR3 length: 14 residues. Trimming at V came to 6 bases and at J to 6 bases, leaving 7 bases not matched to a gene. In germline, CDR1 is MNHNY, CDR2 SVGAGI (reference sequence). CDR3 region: CASRYDRGLPEAFF. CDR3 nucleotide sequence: TGTGCCAGCAGATATGACAGGGGGCTTCCTGAAGCTTTCTTT.

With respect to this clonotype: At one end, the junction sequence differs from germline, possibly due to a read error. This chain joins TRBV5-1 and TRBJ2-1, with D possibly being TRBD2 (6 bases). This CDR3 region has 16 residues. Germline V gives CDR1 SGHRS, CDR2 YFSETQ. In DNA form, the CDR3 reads TGCGCCAGCAGCTTGGCCTGGCGGGGAAGCTACAATGAGCAGTCCTTC. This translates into CASSLAWRGSYNEQSF.

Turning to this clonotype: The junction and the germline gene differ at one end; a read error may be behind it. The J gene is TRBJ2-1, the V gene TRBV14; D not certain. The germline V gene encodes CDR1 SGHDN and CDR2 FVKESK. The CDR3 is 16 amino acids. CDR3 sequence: CTSSAVVGWVNNEQFF. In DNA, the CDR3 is TGTACCAGCAGTGCCGTAGTGGGATGGGTAAACAATGAGCAGTTTTTC.

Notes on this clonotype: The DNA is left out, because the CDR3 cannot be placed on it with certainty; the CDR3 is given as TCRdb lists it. The CDR3 loop is CSVGPGTGSCVRYF. The chain uses TRBV29-1 and TRBJ2-7; no DNA check was done on the table's D call, TRBD1. Germline assignment: CDR1 SQVTM and CDR2 ANQGSEA. The CDR3 sequence runs 14 residues, both termini included.

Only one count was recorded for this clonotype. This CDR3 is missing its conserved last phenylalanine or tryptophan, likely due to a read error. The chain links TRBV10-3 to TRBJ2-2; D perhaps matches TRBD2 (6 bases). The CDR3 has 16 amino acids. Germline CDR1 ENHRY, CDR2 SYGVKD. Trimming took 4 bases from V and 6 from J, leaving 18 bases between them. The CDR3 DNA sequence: TGTGCCATCAGTGGAAATAACGGGAGAGGGGCCGGGGAGCTGTTTTGT. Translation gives CAISGNNGRGAGELFC.